The 17 T cell receptor beta chains reported below all come from one sample, sequenced in a study of Graves' ophthalmopathy and Graves' hyperthyroidism. Investigators amplified TCR beta CDR3 regions from RNA transcripts. The library came from an HTBI-primed first-round RT-PCR and a second-round multiplex PCR. MiXCR, applied by TCRdb to the multiplex PCR reads, yields one record per CDR3 protein. The sample has 740,000 or so distinct CDR3 sequences, roughly 41% seen once. What was sequenced was peripheral blood. The receptors come from an adult man with Graves' ophthalmopathy.

This chain connects TRBV7-2 to TRBJ2-7; 8 bases align to TRBD1. Trimming cost V 5 bases and J 0 bases; bases outside gene matches: 12. Germline V gene lookup returns CDR1 SGHTA and CDR2 FQGNSA. The CDR3 contains 17 residues. The CDR3 region is CASSRTGIAGTSYEQYF. As DNA, the CDR3 is TGTGCCAGCAGCAGGACAGGGATCGCGGGGACCTCCTACGAGCAGTACTTC.

This clonotype was counted many times. A read error may produce the germline difference seen at one junction end. In nucleotides, the CDR3 is TGTGCCAGCAGCTTAGCGGACACCCTGTCCTTC. Amino acid sequence: CASSLADTLSF. V gene TRBV7-9 combines with J gene TRBJ2-5; the D gene is possibly TRBD1 (5 bases). This CDR3 spans 11 amino acids. The germline V gene has CDR1 SEHNR and CDR2 FQNEAQ (reference sequence).

This clonotype was counted only a few times. This rearrangement joins TRBV7-6 to TRBJ2-2; D is uncertain. CDR3 length equals 16 residues. Germline lookup yields CDR1 SGHVS and CDR2 FNYEAQ. Trimming removed 4 bases at V and 2 bases at J, with 14 bases between. The CDR3 nucleotides read TGTGCCAGCAGCTCCGCTACGGGTGAAAACACCGGGGAGCTGTTTTTT. This sequence encodes CASSSATGENTGELFF.

The chain combines TRBV24-1 with TRBJ2-2; D gene unclear. The V and J ends lost 2 bases and 0 bases respectively, with 6 bases between them. The germline gives CDR1 KGHDR, CDR2 SFDVKD. There are 15 residues in the CDR3. Here the CDR3 reads CATSDWPSNTGELFF. CDR3 coding DNA: TGTGCCACCAGTGATTGGCCTTCGAACACCGGGGAGCTGTTTTTT.

The chain carries TRBV5-6 and TRBJ1-3; D remains unclear. The CDR3 totals 14 residues. Germline CDR1 is SGHDT and CDR2 is YYEEEE. Trimming took 4 bases from V and 1 from J, leaving 9 bases between them. The chain's CDR3 is CASSEEPSGNTIYF. For the CDR3, the DNA is TGTGCCAGCAGCGAGGAGCCTTCTGGAAACACCATATATTTT. Full variable domain (rest looked up from reference TRBV5-6 and TRBJ1-3): DAGVTQSPTHLIKTRGQQVTLRCSPKSGHDTVSWYQQALGQGPQFIFQYYEEEERQRGNFPDRFSGHQFPNYSSELNVNALLLGDSALYLCASSEEPSGNTIYFGEGSWLTVV.

This clonotype appeared a few times. V gene TRBV20-1 combines with J gene TRBJ1-2, with D possibly matching TRBD1 (6 bases). V shed 5 bases and J shed 0 bases, with 19 bases lying between them. Looked up from germline, CDR1 is DFQATT and CDR2 is SNEGSKA (reference sequence). The CDR3 extends over 16 amino acids. The CDR3 DNA reads as TGCAGTGCTGACAAAAAAATCGGGGGGCCTAACTATGGCTACACCTTC. Translation gives CSADKKIGGPNYGYTF.

V and J are TRBV19 and TRBJ2-2, with D possibly matching TRBD1 (6 bases). Deletions cut 4 bases from V and 9 bases from J, with 15 bases between. Germline V CDR1 and CDR2: LNHDA, SQIVND (reference sequence). This CDR3 is built from 14 residues. CDR3 protein: CASSTNTGSRELFF. Here the CDR3 DNA reads TGTGCCAGTAGTACCAACACAGGGTCCCGGGAGCTGTTTTTT. Full variable domain (missing parts from reference TRBV19 and TRBJ2-2): DGGITQSPKYLFRKEGQNVTLSCEQNLNHDAMYWYRQDPGQGLRLIYYSQIVNDFQKGDIAEGYSVSREKKESFPLTVTSAQKNPTAFYLCASSTNTGSRELFFGEGSRLTVL.

Worth noting for this clonotype: A single base separates this from a much larger clone, so it may be a read error. This chain uses TRBV2 with TRBJ2-5, with a possible D match to TRBD1 (6 bases). V lost 6 bases to trimming and J lost 7 bases, with 12 bases between them. The CDR3 spans 12 residues. The V gene's germline CDR1 is SNHLY and CDR2 FYNNEI. CDR3 nucleotide sequence: TGTGCCAGCAGCTCAGGGGTTGGGACCCAGTACTTC. Translation: CASSSGVGTQYF.

J is TRBJ1-2 and V is TRBV25-1; the D is unclear. V dropped 0 bases and J dropped 12 bases, with 14 bases sitting between them. The CDR3 loop spans 13 amino acids. Germline V gene data show CDR1 as MGHDK and CDR2 as SYGVNS. The CDR3 reads CASSEYPDTSHTF. CDR3 nucleotide sequence: TGTGCCAGCAGTGAATATCCAGACACGTCTCACACCTTC.

This clonotype has a count of ten or more. The chain recombines TRBV2 with TRBJ1-6; unclear D gene. Trimming cost V 1 base and J 4 bases, with 2 bases left between them. Germline loops: CDR1 SNHLY, CDR2 FYNNEI. The CDR3 has 13 amino acids. CDR3 coding DNA: TGTGCCAGCAGTGAAGGGTATAATTCACCCCTCCACTTT. Its protein is CASSEGYNSPLHF.

This clonotype was detected many times. V gene TRBV7-9 combines with J gene TRBJ1-2; no firm D call. From germline, CDR1 is SEHNR and CDR2 FQNEAQ (reference sequence). The CDR3 is 15 amino acids. With 3 bases removed from V and 7 bases from J, the gap between germline ends came to 18 bases. Here the CDR3 reads CASSFFSSRTVGYTF. CDR3 bases: TGTGCCAGCAGCTTTTTTAGTTCCCGTACCGTTGGCTACACCTTC.

The genes are TRBV29-1 and TRBJ2-7; 7 bases align to TRBD1. V trimming: 2 bases; J trimming: 7 bases; junction bases outside the gene matches: 11. Looked up from germline, CDR1 is SQVTM and CDR2 is ANQGSEA. This CDR3 spans 14 amino acids. The CDR3 loop reads CSVERQGVASEQYF. CDR3 sequence (DNA): TGCAGCGTTGAACGGCAGGGGGTGGCGAGTGAGCAGTACTTC.

As regards this clonotype: One end of the junction varies from germline; a read error may be responsible. J is TRBJ2-2 and V is TRBV7-9; tentative D call: TRBD1 (6 bases). In germline, CDR1 is SEHNR, CDR2 FQNEAQ (reference sequence). The CDR3 contains 16 residues. The CDR3 DNA sequence: TGCGCCAGCAGCTTACAGGGAATTGTTTCACCCGGGGAGCTGTTTTTT. Its protein product is CASSLQGIVSPGELFF.

Ten or more counts support this clonotype. The chain carries TRBV29-1 and TRBJ1-1; no firm D call. This CDR3 has 13 residues. Germline CDR1 is SQVTM and CDR2 is ANQGSEA. Trimming stripped 6 bases from V and 0 bases from J, with 11 bases between. For the CDR3, the DNA is TGCAGCGTCGAGAATTCCTTGAACACTGAAGCTTTCTTT. This gives the protein CSVENSLNTEAFF.

The rearrangement uses TRBV7-9 and TRBJ2-1; D is perhaps TRBD1 or TRBD2 (7 bases each). The germline CDR1 and CDR2 sequences are SEHNR and FQNEAQ (reference sequence). This CDR3 contains 12 residues. V was trimmed by 5 bases and J by 10 bases, leaving 12 bases between them. For the CDR3, the DNA is TGTGCCAGCAGCAGACAGGGAGGGGAGCAGTTCTTC. This encodes CASSRQGGEQFF.

This clonotype was seen repeatedly, ten times or more. The chain recombines TRBV19 with TRBJ1-6, with TRBD1 matching 8 bases. The V gene end was trimmed by 6 bases and the J gene end by 6 bases; junction bases not matched to a gene: 7. Germline CDR1 LNHDA, CDR2 SQIVND (reference sequence). The CDR3 has 15 amino acids. CDR3 nucleotides: TGTGCCAGTAGCCGAAGGGACAGGCTTAATTCACCCCTCCACTTT. This translates into CASSRRDRLNSPLHF. Drawing the rest from reference TRBV19 and TRBJ1-6, the complete variable domain is DGGITQSPKYLFRKEGQNVTLSCEQNLNHDAMYWYRQDPGQGLRLIYYSQIVNDFQKGDIAEGYSVSREKKESFPLTVTSAQKNPTAFYLCASSRRDRLNSPLHFGNGTRLTVT.

This clonotype was counted only a few times. This CDR3 reads CATSRDGGSVYEQYF. In DNA form, the CDR3 reads TGTGCCACCAGCAGAGATGGCGGTAGCGTATACGAGCAGTACTTC. J is TRBJ2-7 and V is TRBV15; perhaps TRBD2 as D (5 bases). The CDR3 totals 15 residues. The germline V and J ends were trimmed by 0 bases and 4 bases, with 13 bases remaining between them. CDR1 and CDR2 from the germline V gene are LNHNV and YYDKDF (reference sequence).